In its sample, the clone carrying this TCR beta chain was seen many times. Its antigen remains unknown. Germline lookup yields CDR1 WNHNN and CDR2 SYGVQD (reference sequence). CDR3 size: 14 residues. V was cut by 8 bases and J by 3 bases, with 17 bases left in between. This specimen belongs to a study of T cells after yellow fever vaccination. Overall study results and limits: Researchers noted that a small share of clonotypes showed up in both CD4 and CD8 compartments. The booster response re-showed most primary clones: 96% CD4, approximately 90% CD8.

TCRdb re-called the 5' RACE reads with MiXCR, one entry per CDR3 protein. The sample has 200,000 to 300,000 distinct CDR3 sequences; more than 3.5% are singletons. This specimen consisted of PBMCs, obtained 15 days after the yellow fever booster vaccination. The chain is built from TRBV10-1 and TRBJ2-7; D perhaps matches TRBD2 (5 bases). This TCR derives from a man younger than 35 who received the YFV17D yellow fever vaccine. The CDR3 sequence is CASVSAGRGYEQYV. The CDR3 nucleotides read TGCGCCAGCGTCTCGGCTGGGAGAGGCTACGAGCAGTACGTC.